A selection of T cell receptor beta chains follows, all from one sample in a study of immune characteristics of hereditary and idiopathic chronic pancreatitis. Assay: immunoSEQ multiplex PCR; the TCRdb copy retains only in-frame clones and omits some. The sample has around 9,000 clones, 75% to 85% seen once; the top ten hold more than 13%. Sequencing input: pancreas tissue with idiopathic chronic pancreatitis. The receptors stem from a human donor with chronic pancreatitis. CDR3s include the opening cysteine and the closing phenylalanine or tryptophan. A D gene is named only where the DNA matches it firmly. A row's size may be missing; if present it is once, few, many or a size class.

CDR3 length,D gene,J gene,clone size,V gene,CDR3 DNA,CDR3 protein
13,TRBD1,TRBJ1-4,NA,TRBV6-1,TGTGCCAGCAAACAGGGGGTAGATCAAAAACTGTTTTTT,CASKQGVDQKLFF
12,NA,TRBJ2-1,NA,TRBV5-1,TGCGCCAGCAGCTTGGGGGTGAATGAGCAGTTCTTC,CASSLGVNEQFF
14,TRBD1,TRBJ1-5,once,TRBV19,TGTGCCAGTAGTAGACTGACAGGGATTCAGCCCCAGCATTTT,CASSRLTGIQPQHF
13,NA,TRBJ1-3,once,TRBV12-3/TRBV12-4,TGTGCCAGCAGTTTGACAGCTGGAAACACCATATATTTT,CASSLTAGNTIYF
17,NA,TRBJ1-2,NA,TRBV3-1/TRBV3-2,TGTGCCAGCAGCCCACTCCTTTCGGGGGGGCGCGGGTATGGCTACACCTTC,CASSPLLSGGRGYGYTF
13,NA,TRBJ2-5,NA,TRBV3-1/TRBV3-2,TGTGCCAGCAGCCAAGAACCCCCGCAGACCCAGTACTTC,CASSQEPPQTQYF
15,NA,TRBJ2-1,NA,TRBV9,TGTGCCAGCAGCGTAGCTGGGGGGTCCTACAATGAGCAGTTCTTC,CASSVAGGSYNEQFF
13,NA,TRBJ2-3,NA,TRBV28,TGTGCCAGCAGTCCAGGGGACACAGATACGCAGTATTTT,CASSPGDTDTQYF
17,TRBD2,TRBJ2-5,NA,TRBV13,TGTGCCAGCAGCTTAGGGGCCCGTGGCGGGGGTCAAGAGACCCAGTACTTC,CASSLGARGGGQETQYF
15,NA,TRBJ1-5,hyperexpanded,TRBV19,TGTGCCAGTAGTATGCGGGGAGAGATCAATCGGCCCCAGCATTTT,CASSMRGEINRPQHF
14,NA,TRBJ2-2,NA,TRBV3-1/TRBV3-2,TGTGCCAGTAAGCTGCGGGGTAACACCGGGGAGCTGTTTTTT,CASKLRGNTGELFF
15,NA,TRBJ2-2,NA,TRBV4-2,TGTGCCAGCAGCCAAGTAGAAGGTTTTACCGGGGAGCTGTTTTTT,CASSQVEGFTGELFF
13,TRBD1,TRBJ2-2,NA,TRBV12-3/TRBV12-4,TGTGCCAGCAGTCCTGGACAGGCCGGGGAGCTGTTTTTT,CASSPGQAGELFF
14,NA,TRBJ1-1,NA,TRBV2,TGTGCCAGCAGTGAACAGGGACCGAACACTGAAGCTTTCTTT,CASSEQGPNTEAFF
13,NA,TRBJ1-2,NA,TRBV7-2,TGTGCCAGCACCCTTAGGGACAACTCAGGCTACACCTTC,CASTLRDNSGYTF
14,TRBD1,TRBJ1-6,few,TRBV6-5,TGTGCCAGCAGTAGGGACAGGAGAAATTCACCCCTCCACTTT,CASSRDRRNSPLHF
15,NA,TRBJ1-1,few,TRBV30,TGTGCCTGGAGTAAGGTGTCGGGGATGAACACTGAAGCTTTCTTT,CAWSKVSGMNTEAFF
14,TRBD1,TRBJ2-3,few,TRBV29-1,TGCAGCGTTGAGTCACAGGGGGTCACAGATACGCAGTATTTT,CSVESQGVTDTQYF
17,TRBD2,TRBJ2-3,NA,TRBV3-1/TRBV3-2,TGTGCCAGCAGCCAAGGAATGAGCGGGGGGAACACAGATACGCAGTATTTT,CASSQGMSGGNTDTQYF
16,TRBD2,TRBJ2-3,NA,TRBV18,TGTGCCAGCTCACGAAGTCCAGCGGGGAACACAGATACGCAGTATTTT,CASSRSPAGNTDTQYF
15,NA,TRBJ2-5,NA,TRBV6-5,TGTGCCAGCAGTTACTCCTACAGGGCCCAAGAGACCCAGTACTTC,CASSYSYRAQETQYF
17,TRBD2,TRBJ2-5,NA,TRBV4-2,TGTGCCAGCAGCCTCCGGGCTAGCGGGCCCCCCCAGGAGACCCAGTACTTC,CASSLRASGPPQETQYF
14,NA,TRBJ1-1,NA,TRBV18,TGTGCCAGCTCACCAAACGGGCGGATAACTGAAGCTTTCTTT,CASSPNGRITEAFF
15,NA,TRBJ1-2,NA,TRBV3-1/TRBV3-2,TGTGCCAGCAGCCCCGCAGGGGTTTGGAGCTATGGCTACACCTTC,CASSPAGVWSYGYTF
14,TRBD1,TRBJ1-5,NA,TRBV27,TGTGCCAGCAGCATCGGACAGGGGAATCAGCCCCAGCATTTT,CASSIGQGNQPQHF
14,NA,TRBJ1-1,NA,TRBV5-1,TGCGCCAGCAGCGTCGAGAGGCTTAACACTGAAGCTTTCTTT,CASSVERLNTEAFF
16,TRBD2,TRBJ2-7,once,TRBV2,TGTGCCAGCAGTGCACTCGCGAATAGCGGGGGGGGCGAGCAGTACTTC,CASSALANSGGGEQYF
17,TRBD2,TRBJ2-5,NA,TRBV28,TGTGCCAGCAGTTTAACCAGCGGGGGGCCCCTACAAGAGACCCAGTACTTC,CASSLTSGGPLQETQYF
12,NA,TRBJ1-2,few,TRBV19,TGTGCCAGTACCGACAGTGACTATGGCTACACCTTC,CASTDSDYGYTF
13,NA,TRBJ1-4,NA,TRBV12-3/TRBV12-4,TGTGCCAGCAGTTTTAAGAAGAATGAAAAACTGTTTTTT,CASSFKKNEKLFF
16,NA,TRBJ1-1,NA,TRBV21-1,TGTGCCAGCAGCAAAAAGGGGGGTAAGGGGAGCACTGAAGCTTTCTTT,CASSKKGGKGSTEAFF
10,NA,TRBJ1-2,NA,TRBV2,TGTGCCAGCAGTGAAAGTGGCTACACCTTC,CASSESGYTF
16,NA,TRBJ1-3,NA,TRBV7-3,TGTGCCAGCAGCTTCATAATCGCTCGTACTGGAAACACCATATATTTT,CASSFIIARTGNTIYF
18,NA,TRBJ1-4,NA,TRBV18,TGTGCCAGCTCACCAATCGAAGGGTCCCCTGCAACTAATGAAAAACTGTTTTTT,CASSPIEGSPATNEKLFF
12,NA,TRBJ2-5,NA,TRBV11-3,TGTGCCAGCAGCTTAGACGGAGAGACCCAGTACTTC,CASSLDGETQYF
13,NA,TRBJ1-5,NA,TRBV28,TGTGCCAGCAGTTTGGGTTGGGATCAGCCCCAGCATTTT,CASSLGWDQPQHF
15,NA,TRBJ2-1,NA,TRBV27,TGTGCCAGCAGTTGGAGTGTAGACTCCTACAATGAGCAGTTCTTC,CASSWSVDSYNEQFF
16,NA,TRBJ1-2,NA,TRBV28,TGTGCCAGCAGTTCCCTCGGGGCAGAGACATTCTATGGCTACACCTTC,CASSSLGAETFYGYTF
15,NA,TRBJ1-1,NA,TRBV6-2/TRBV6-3,TGTGCCAGCAGTTATAGGCAGGGGCTGTTCACTGAAGCTTTCTTT,CASSYRQGLFTEAFF
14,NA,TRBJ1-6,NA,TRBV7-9,TGTGCCAGCAGCTTATCCAGGGGAAATTCACCCCTCCACTTT,CASSLSRGNSPLHF
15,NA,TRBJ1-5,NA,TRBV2,TGTGCCAGCAGTGAAGGTGGGAAAAGCAATCAGCCCCAGCATTTT,CASSEGGKSNQPQHF
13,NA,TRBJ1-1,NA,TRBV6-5,TGTGCCAGCACTGGACAGCTGAACACTGAAGCTTTCTTT,CASTGQLNTEAFF